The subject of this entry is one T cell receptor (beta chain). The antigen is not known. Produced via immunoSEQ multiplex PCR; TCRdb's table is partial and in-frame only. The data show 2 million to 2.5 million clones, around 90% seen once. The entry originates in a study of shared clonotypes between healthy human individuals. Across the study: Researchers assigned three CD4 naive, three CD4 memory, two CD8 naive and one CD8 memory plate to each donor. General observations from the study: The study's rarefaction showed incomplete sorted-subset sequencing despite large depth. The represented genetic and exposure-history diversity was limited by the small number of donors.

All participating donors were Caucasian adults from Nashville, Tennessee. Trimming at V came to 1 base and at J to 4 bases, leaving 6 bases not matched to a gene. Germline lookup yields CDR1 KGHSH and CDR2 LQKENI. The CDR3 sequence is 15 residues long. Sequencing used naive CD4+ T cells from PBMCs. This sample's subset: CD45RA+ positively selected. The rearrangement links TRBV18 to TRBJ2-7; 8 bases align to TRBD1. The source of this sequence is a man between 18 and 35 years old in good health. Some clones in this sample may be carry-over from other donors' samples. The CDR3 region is CASSPRRTGSYEQYF. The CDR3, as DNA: TGTGCCAGCTCACCACGTCGGACAGGGTCGTACGAGCAGTACTTC. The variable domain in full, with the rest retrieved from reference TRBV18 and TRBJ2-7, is NAGVMQNPRHLVRRRGQEARLRCSPMKGHSHVYWYRQLPEEGLKFMVYLQKENIIDESGMPKERFSAEFPKEGPSILRIQQVVRGDSAAYFCASSPRRTGSYEQYFGPGTRLTVT.